Reported below is one TCR beta chain. The clone's antigen remains unknown. No base-level quality is on record; no much larger clone is a single base apart. Per the germline V gene, SGHVS is the CDR1 and FNYEAQ is the CDR2. The trim is 0 bases for V and 7 bases for J, with a gap of 13 bases between the germline ends. The CDR3 covers 16 residues, taking in both the cysteine and the phenylalanine. The CDR3 DNA has 48 bases and is translated from base 1. The data originate from a study of cytomegalovirus exposure and HLA in healthy donors (dated by TCRdb to 2016 to 2017). Broadly, across the study: In an earlier analysis of under 600 of the donors, 276 Gb of sequence data and 90 million to 130 million unique TCR beta sequences from 150 million to 200 million T cells were reported. An early release that covered fewer than 800 HLA-typed donors contained about 290 gigabases of sequencing data and 65 million to 100 million unique TCR sequences. Among the roughly 390 genotyped donors, roughly 80% belonged to the genetic ancestry cluster associated with self-reported Caucasian donors. The study aimed to test whether cataloging public T cell receptors could reveal signatures of past pathogen exposure. The T cell repertoires of under 750 subjects were profiled by immunosequencing and related to cytomegalovirus serostatus. Along with the approximately 650-subject first cohort, a separate validation cohort of over a hundred different subjects was used. High-throughput TCR immunosequencing, statistical association of individual TCRs with disease status, and machine learning were combined to predict cytomegalovirus infection status. A later analysis re-analyzed previously published TCR beta repertoires from 600 to 850 donors and added high-resolution HLA genotyping to study TCR occurrence patterns. The later analysis used no new phenotypic data to find candidate immune exposures, relying instead on TCR beta sequences and their occurrence across donors. To decide whether each TCR beta V gene segment behaved as functional or pseudogenic, an earlier analysis of over 500 of the donors relied on high-throughput TCR beta sequencing. Donor age, sex, ethnicity and CMV serostatus were collected together with the repertoire data. A later genetic analysis took genome-wide SNP genotypes for about 65% of the 666 donors and used that subset as a discovery cohort. All discovery cohort repertoires had been generated using a single sequencing platform. HLA typing covered class I and class II loci at four-digit resolution. Typing coverage varied by locus: about 620-630 donors for A, B, C, DRB1 and DQB1; roughly 500 for DQA1; over 600 for DPA1; fewer than 480 for DPB1. Five DR-DQ haplotypes were treated as single units for association and clustering because of strong linkage in the cohort. Among roughly 400 genotyped donors of the cohort, an average of roughly 230,000 unique TCR beta nucleotide sequences was sequenced per donor, of which approximately 18% were non-productive.

Libraries came from the immunoSEQ multiplex PCR assay. The multiplex PCR relied on a mix of 60 forward primers for TCR Vbeta segments and 13 reverse primers for TCR Jbeta segments. Amplification of the CDR3 region of rearranged TCR beta genes was performed with a multiplex PCR assay on genomic DNA. The amplified TCR beta libraries were sequenced on the Illumina HiSeq System as 87-base-pair reads. The study's own analysis went as follows. In a later analysis, some 80 million unique TCR beta chains were counted across the roughly 610 repertoires, and approximately 9.9 million of these chains were shared by at least two donors. A nearest-neighbor algorithm error-corrected the raw reads and collapsed the reads into unique sequences, merging closely related sequences to remove PCR and sequencing errors. CDR3 sequences were aligned to IMGT reference sequences to assign V, D and J gene segments. For a sequence to be retained, a match of at least six nucleotides to both a V gene segment and a J gene segment was required. A rearrangement was called productive if the CDR3 had no stop codons and remained in frame with V and J, and every other rearrangement was called non-productive. Following IMGT convention, CDR3 was defined as the stretch from the second conserved V-encoded cysteine to the conserved J-encoded phenylalanine. The earlier analysis of about 590 of the donors excluded sequences that lacked an unambiguous match to a single V gene segment. In an earlier analysis of approximately 610 of the donors, V segments were called functional above 56.7% productive rearrangements and were called segregating when the between-donor standard deviation exceeded 5%. A statistical classification framework was developed to diagnose cytomegalovirus status using the catalog of TCR beta chain sequences. In a later analysis, TCR nucleotide sequences were compared against IMGT/GENE-DB human TR gene sequences so that V and J genes could be assigned. The TCRdist pipeline was used in a later analysis to assign CDR3 sequences and most-parsimonious VDJ recombination scenarios. A later analysis defined each TCR beta chain by its CDR3 amino acid sequence plus V-gene family, and excluded reads lacking a unique V-gene family. As a way to deal with suspected cross-contamination and a sequencing artifact, a later analysis dropped approximately 590 nucleotide sequences that were highly shared and had low generation probability. A later analysis calculated a clonal expansion index for each public chain from normalized within-repertoire ranks of inferred template counts. In a later analysis, generation probabilities were computed with a VDJ recombination model fitted to out-of-frame rearrangements, and the resulting probabilities were checked against IGoR. Hypergeometric tests were used in a later analysis to score TCR-TCR, TCR-HLA and TCR-CMV co-occurrence, with a repertoire-size bias correction applied to the TCR pairs. To estimate false discovery rates, a later analysis permuted the HLA or CMV assignments 20 times. In a later analysis, co-occurring TCRs were grouped using DBSCAN, with TCRdist sequence similarity added in when clustering inside HLA-allele-positive subsets. Repertoires with fewer than 30,000 or more than 120,000 public chains, plus five repertoires with anomalous nucleotide sharing, were excluded from co-occurrence clustering. Not all clones reach the TCRdb copy of this immuneACCESS table, which keeps in-frame sequences only. Checked studies attribute under half of the gap to unresolved V genes and leave the rest unexplained. That table is the source of V, J and clone size, and D and trimming were worked out from the DNA. In this sample the table shows around 110,000 clones, 50% to 80% of which occur a single time. The ten largest make up roughly 8.6% of the sample.

The study at large found these results: Because the 87-base-pair reads could not distinguish some IMGT-functional V segments, including TRBV6-2 and TRBV6-3, those segments were excluded. In both the original and validation cohorts, the classifier was reported to diagnose cytomegalovirus status with high specificity and sensitivity. In a later analysis, the rate of TCR association differed among HLA loci, with DRB1 alleles having the most associated TCRs and HLA-C alleles having the fewest. HLA typing was unavailable for some donors at each locus, so association tests used only the typed subset. In a later analysis, HLA-associated TCR beta chains were found to be more clonally expanded and to have lower generation probabilities than equally common non-associated chains. In the study, 164 TCR beta chains were listed as associated with cytomegalovirus. In a later genetic analysis, fewer N-insertions in productive TCRs were reported among donors in an Asian-associated ancestry cluster than the roughly 710-donor mean. Several of the top co-occurrence clusters appeared to be linked to parvovirus B19, influenza, CMV and Epstein-Barr virus, according to a later analysis. In a later genetic analysis, a missense DCLRE1C variant was associated with V-gene and J-gene trimming of TCR beta chains, and the association was replicated in an independent cohort. The only immune exposure information available for the cohort was CMV serostatus. Three of the identified cytomegalovirus-associated TCR beta chains were confirmed in vitro to be specific for cytomegalovirus antigens. The authors suggested that the approach could potentially be extended to other disease states and immunological phenotypes. While some public TCRs were present in many individuals, most TCR sequences turned up only very rarely across donors. A further reported finding was that TCR beta sequences accurately predicted the HLA-A and HLA-B alleles for most subjects in the first cohort. In an earlier analysis of under 600 of the donors, most TCR beta V segments were observed in productive rearrangements about 90% or about 30% of the time, broadly matching IMGT annotations. The earlier analysis of a few hundred of the donors excluded roughly 17 rarely observed V segments, including chromosome 9 orphons, because counts were too low. In a later analysis, most CMV-associated TCR beta chains were found to appear HLA-restricted, with HLA associations seemingly driven largely by CMV exposure. A group of highly shared sequence variants was considered likely to be a technical artifact of the sequencing pipeline. At a false discovery rate of 0.05, a later analysis linked 16,000 or so TCR beta sequences to specific HLA alleles. Presence/absence analyses assumed roughly uniform sequencing depth across donors, an assumption that may not hold. Linkage disequilibrium might explain the correlated functional status among segregating V segments, but an unknown experimental factor could not be excluded. In this cohort, only TCR beta chains were sequenced, and detectable features were limited by the absence of alpha or paired-chain data. Assigning TCR associations to individual alleles was difficult when HLA alleles, especially DR and DQ, strongly co-occurred.

The cohort consisted of hundreds of healthy bone marrow donors. Cohort members were all nominally healthy when sampled, although unrecorded immune exposures were likely present. The donor was CMV seropositive and belonged to the group of some 290 seropositive cohort members. Each donor provided a peripheral blood sample, and peripheral blood mononuclear cells were used for TCR beta sequencing. Genomic DNA was extracted from the blood cell samples with the Qiagen DNeasy Blood Extraction Kit. Here the chain combines TRBV7-6 and TRBJ1-6; a tentative D call is TRBD1 (6 bases match). The TCR comes from a woman between 40 and 55 years old in good health and CMV-seropositive. The sequenced material came from PBMCs. The DNA sequence is as follows: TGTGCCAGCAGCTTAGCTTTCAGGGGATGGAATTCACCCCTCCACTTT. This is translated as CASSLAFRGWNSPLHF.